This T cell receptor beta chain is from a study of monozygotic twins with inflammatory bowel disease. Study-level points and caveats: Among IBD patients, fewer clonotypes were shared with others than among healthy twins, especially with disease activity. Varying immunosuppressive regimens may have increased patient repertoire variability. Against healthy co-twins, IBD patients had lower TCRbeta diversity (measured by inverse Simpson).

A word on this clonotype: As yet, its antigen is unknown.

Each CDR3 protein gets one entry in TCRdb, which reprocessed the 5' RACE reads and gives no DNA. The sample's table shows about 300,000 distinct CDR3 sequences. Investigators pulled total RNA out of whole blood and did not sort T cells. From germline, CDR1 is WNHNN and CDR2 SYGVQD (reference sequence). This CDR3 spans 17 amino acids. The sample taken for sequencing was blood. This receptor was identified in a human donor with ulcerative colitis or Crohn's disease, or a healthy co-twin of an affected twin (not recorded which). The chain employs TRBV10-1 and TRBJ2-2; TCRdb lists TRBD1, though no DNA is available to test this call. CDR3: CASSSTRTGGGTGELFF.